This T cell receptor (beta chain) was documented in a study of control samples from healthy donors and cancer patients. Generated by immunoSEQ multiplex PCR, the TCRdb table keeps only in-frame clones and is missing some. Seen here are fewer than 200,000 clones, 93% observed once, and the top ten hold 4.1%. There are 14 residues in the CDR3. Per germline, CDR1 SGHAT and CDR2 FQNNGV. The ends lost 5 bases at V and 0 bases at J; junction bases unmatched: 1. The chain is built from TRBV11-2 and TRBJ2-3; 8 nucleotides align to TRBD1. The receptor was isolated from a woman aged 60-70 years in good health. What was sequenced was blood. In DNA form, the CDR3 reads TGTGCCAGCAGCCGGGACAGGAGCACAGATACGCAGTATTTT. Translating it yields CASSRDRSTDTQYF.